The 31 T cell receptor beta chains presented below share a single source sample, sequenced in a study of cytomegalovirus exposure and HLA in healthy donors. The study ran its PCR with 60 Vbeta and 13 Jbeta primers. Repertoires were generated with immunoSEQ multiplex PCR, while TCRdb's copy carries only in-frame clones and drops some. Of around 150,000 clones listed, approximately 70% were seen once; the top ten hold 4% to 5%. The sample taken for sequencing was PBMCs. The receptors were gathered from a man younger than 35 in good health and CMV-seropositive.

This clone was detected only once. The J gene is TRBJ2-3, the V gene TRBV5-6, with 13 nucleotides matching TRBD2. The CDR3 sequence is 16 residues long. V was pared by 2 bases and J by 4 bases, with 4 bases of the junction left unmatched. Germline CDR1 SGHDT, CDR2 YYEEEE. The CDR3 region has the DNA TGTGCCAGCAGCTTTAGCGGACTAGCGGGAGCAGATACGCAGTATTTT. This translates into CASSFSGLAGADTQYF.

The chain joins TRBV9 to TRBJ1-2; possibly TRBD1 for D (6 bases). Germline V CDR1 and CDR2: SGDLS, YYNGEE. The CDR3 covers 11 residues. V lost 2 bases and J 10 bases, leaving 9 bases between the germline ends. The CDR3 is CASSVGQIYTF. The CDR3 nucleotides are TGTGCCAGCAGCGTCGGACAGATCTACACCTTC.

The rearrangement links TRBV5-6 to TRBJ1-2, with 9 bases aligning to TRBD1. The J segment lost 2 bases and the V segment lost 4 bases, leaving 3 bases of the junction unmatched. Germline V gene data show CDR1 as SGHDT and CDR2 as YYEEEE. The CDR3 consists of 14 residues. This CDR3 reads CASSPDRGNYGYTF. Here the CDR3 DNA reads TGTGCCAGCAGCCCGGACAGGGGCAACTATGGCTACACCTTC.

The gene calls are TRBV19 and TRBJ2-6; D perhaps matches TRBD1 (6 bases). The CDR3 has 16 amino acids. Germline CDR1 and CDR2: LNHDA and SQIVND (reference sequence). Trimming shortened V by 6 bases and J by 2 bases, and 14 bases separated the two germline ends. The CDR3 nucleotides are TGTGCCAGTAGCCACAGGGAGATGCCTGGGGCCAACGTCCTGACTTTC. Protein: CASSHREMPGANVLTF.

This clone occurred a few times. This chain links TRBV5-6 with TRBJ1-6; TRBD1 aligns across 11 bases. Germline loops: CDR1 SGHDT, CDR2 YYEEEE. The CDR3 totals 19 residues. The trim removed 3 bases at V and 0 bases at J, leaving 8 bases unmatched. The DNA for the CDR3 is TGTGCCAGCAGCTCGGACAGGGGGCACCTAAGCTCCTATAATTCACCCCTCCACTTT. It encodes CASSSDRGHLSSYNSPLHF.

Only a few counts were recorded for this clone. The gene calls are TRBV6-1 and TRBJ2-4, with D perhaps matching TRBD2 (5 bases). Trimming removed 1 base at V and 2 bases at J, with 24 bases between. CDR3 length: 20 residues. Germline CDR1 MNHNS, CDR2 SASEGT. As DNA, the CDR3 is TGTGCCAGCAGTGAAGAGCTTTCGGGTCGGGGAAGAGGATCCAAAAACATTCAGTACTTC. Protein product: CASSEELSGRGRGSKNIQYF.

V and J are TRBV29-1 and TRBJ1-4; D is possibly TRBD1 (5 bases). The germline V gene encodes CDR1 SQVTM and CDR2 ANQGSEA. Trimming left V 6 bases short and J 7 bases short, with 15 bases between. The CDR3 has 13 amino acids. The CDR3 bases are TGCAGCGTCGATATGGGGACTGGTGAAAAACTGTTTTTT. Residues: CSVDMGTGEKLFF.

The rearrangement links TRBV29-1 to TRBJ1-2; the match to TRBD1 covers 11 bases. Losses at the gene ends were 6 bases for V and 5 bases for J; bases not matched to a gene: 2. CDR1 and CDR2 from the germline V gene are SQVTM and ANQGSEA. CDR3 length equals 12 residues. The CDR3: CSVGDRGYGYTF. In DNA form, the CDR3 reads TGCAGCGTCGGGGACAGGGGGTATGGCTACACCTTC.

V usage is TRBV5-1 and J usage is TRBJ2-7, with D possibly matching TRBD1 (6 bases). Looked up from germline, CDR1 is SGHRS and CDR2 is YFSETQ. CDR3 length: 13 residues. Trimming shortened V by 7 bases and J by 7 bases, and 18 bases separated the two germline ends. CDR3 residues: CASSPRGSGEQYV. The CDR3 region has the DNA TGCGCCAGCTCCCCCAGGGGCTCAGGAGAGCAGTACGTC.

V and J are TRBV19 and TRBJ2-5; the match to TRBD2 covers 8 bases. CDR1 and CDR2 from the germline V gene are LNHDA and SQIVND (reference sequence). The CDR3 sequence is 14 residues long. V shed 6 bases and J 5 bases; nucleotides not matched to a gene: 8. CDR3 sequence reads: CASSYPGGRETQYF. Written as DNA, the CDR3 is TGTGCCAGTAGCTATCCGGGCGGGAGGGAGACCCAGTACTTC.

The chain recombines TRBV5-1 with TRBJ2-3; tentative D call: TRBD2 (6 bases). Trimming took 1 base from V and 2 from J, leaving 14 bases between them. Germline values: CDR1 SGHRS, CDR2 YFSETQ. This CDR3 region has 16 residues. This CDR3 reads CASSLTTAGSTDTQYF. In nucleotides, the CDR3 is TGCGCCAGCAGCTTGACCACAGCGGGCTCCACAGATACGCAGTATTTT.

The table lists this clone with a few counts. The chain employs TRBV7-8 and TRBJ1-1; TRBD1 aligns across 10 bases. V lost 5 bases to trimming and J lost 3 bases; unmatched junction nucleotides: 3. From germline, CDR1 is SGHVS and CDR2 FQNEAQ. This CDR3 comprises 14 residues. The CDR3 coding sequence is TGTGCCAGCAGCCCCGGACAGGGGGACACTGAAGCTTTCTTT. This translates into CASSPGQGDTEAFF.

The chain links TRBV25-1 to TRBJ1-2; TRBD1 agrees at 11 bases. Losses at the gene ends were 6 bases for V and 7 bases for J; bases not matched to a gene: 4. Germline V CDR1 and CDR2: MGHDK, SYGVNS. The CDR3 contains 13 residues. The CDR3 DNA is TGTGCCAGCAGCGCCGGGACAGGGGGTGGCTACACCTTC. Translating gives CASSAGTGGGYTF.

The chain combines TRBV6-5 with TRBJ2-1, with D tentatively TRBD1 (7 bases). The CDR3 consists of 15 residues. Germline values: CDR1 MNHEY, CDR2 SVGAGI. The V gene lost 6 bases and the J gene lost 2 bases, with 14 bases spanning the gap. The CDR3 here is CASRRDRTTYNEQFF. The CDR3 DNA follows: TGTGCCAGCAGGCGGGACAGAACTACCTACAATGAGCAGTTCTTC.

The chain uses TRBV11-2 and TRBJ2-6; 12 bases fit TRBD1. The V gene's germline CDR1 is SGHAT and CDR2 FQNNGV. This CDR3 is built from 18 residues. Losses at the gene ends were 4 bases for V and 1 base for J; bases not matched to a gene: 5. In DNA form, the CDR3 reads TGTGCCAGCAGCTCAGGGACAGGGGGCGTTTCTGGGGCCAACGTCCTGACTTTC. The encoded protein is CASSSGTGGVSGANVLTF.

This rearrangement joins TRBV6-4 to TRBJ1-4, with D possibly matching TRBD1 (5 bases). The germline gives CDR1 MRHNA, CDR2 SNTAGT. This CDR3 comprises 15 residues. The V and J ends lost 0 bases and 5 bases respectively, with 10 bases between them. Here the CDR3 reads CASSDSGRGNEKLFF. The CDR3 nucleotides are TGTGCCAGCAGTGACTCGGGACGGGGGAATGAAAAACTGTTTTTT.

This clone was picked up a small number of times. V gene TRBV30 combines with J gene TRBJ1-1; the D is unclear. Germline CDR1 GTSNPN, CDR2 SVGIG (reference sequence). The CDR3 covers 13 residues. V lost 0 bases and J lost 1, with 6 bases in between. For the CDR3, the DNA is TGTGCCTGGAGTGTCGGTAAGAACACTGAAGCTTTCTTT. Translating it yields CAWSVGKNTEAFF.

This clone was picked up a small number of times. The chain links TRBV19 to TRBJ1-2; 9 nucleotides align to TRBD1. Germline CDR1 and CDR2: LNHDA and SQIVND (reference sequence). The junction had 4 bases not matched to a gene; V was cut back by 2 bases and J by 0 bases. The CDR3 spans 16 residues. The CDR3 DNA reads TGTGCCAGTAGTATATCCCGGACAGGGGCTAACTATGGCTACACCTTC. Amino acid sequence: CASSISRTGANYGYTF.

CDR3 in DNA: TGTGCCAGCAGTTTTGACAGGGGTAAGCAGTACGTC. Its protein is CASSFDRGKQYV. The rearrangement links TRBV2 to TRBJ2-7, with 8 bases that match TRBD1. Germline V gene lookup returns CDR1 SNHLY and CDR2 FYNNEI. V was clipped by 5 bases and J by 8 bases; unmatched bases: 5. The CDR3 extends over 12 amino acids.

V usage is TRBV7-9 and J usage is TRBJ1-4; D is undetermined. Trimming took 4 bases from V and 0 from J, leaving 9 bases between them. The germline gives CDR1 SEHNR, CDR2 FQNEAQ (reference sequence). This CDR3 has 15 amino acids. The CDR3 protein is CASSSGKSTNEKLFF. CDR3 sequence (DNA): TGTGCCAGCAGCTCCGGGAAATCAACTAATGAAAAACTGTTTTTT.

The chain combines TRBV25-1 with TRBJ1-3; possible D gene TRBD1, 5 bases. The germline gives CDR1 MGHDK, CDR2 SYGVNS. The CDR3 length is 15 residues. The V end lost 3 bases, the J end lost 8 bases, and 17 bases lay between the germline ends. Here the CDR3 reads CASSETVLLDDTIYF. The CDR3 nucleotides read TGTGCCAGCAGTGAGACAGTGCTTCTTGATGACACCATATATTTT.

The V call is TRBV19, the J call TRBJ1-1; 9 nucleotides match TRBD1. CDR1 LNHDA and CDR2 SQIVND come from the germline V gene (reference sequence). This CDR3 comprises 14 residues. After removal of 4 bases from V and 7 bases from J, the junction contained 7 bases not matched to a gene. CDR3 nucleotides: TGTGCCAGTAGTACGGGACAGGGTCTCGTTGAAGCTTTCTTT. This sequence encodes CASSTGQGLVEAFF.

This clone was seen only once. The chain is built from TRBV6-1 and TRBJ2-7; 11 positions match TRBD2. CDR3 length: 15 amino acids. V shed 8 bases, J shed 6 bases, and the junction held 12 bases outside the gene matches. CDR1 is MNHNS and CDR2 is SASEGT in the germline V gene. Written as DNA, the CDR3 is TGTGCCAGCCCCCCGACTAGCGGGGTATCGGGCGAGCAGTACGTC. Amino acids: CASPPTSGVSGEQYV.

This chain joins TRBV4-2 and TRBJ2-1; D possibly corresponds to TRBD1 (5 bases). The CDR3 covers 14 residues. V was cut by 4 bases and J by 7 bases, with 14 bases left in between. Per the germline V gene, CDR1 is LGHNA and CDR2 is YNFKEQ. The CDR3 DNA reads TGTGCCAGCAGCCCGTCGCAGGGTAGGAATGAGCAGTTCTTC. Encoded protein: CASSPSQGRNEQFF.

This clone occurred a few times. The rearrangement joins TRBV6-1 to TRBJ2-4, with TRBD2 identical over 7 bases. Germline trimming cut 1 base from V and 15 bases from J; bases unmatched to any gene: 15. Germline V lookup: CDR1 MNHNS, CDR2 SASEGT. This CDR3 has 15 amino acids. The CDR3 nucleotides are TGTGCCAGCAGTGAAGACGGGGCGGGGCCGGGGGGATTGTACTTC. Translating it yields CASSEDGAGPGGLYF.

The chain has TRBV7-8 and TRBJ1-5; TRBD1 matches 12 bases. Germline loops: CDR1 SGHVS, CDR2 FQNEAQ. The trim removed 0 bases at V and 7 bases at J, leaving 4 bases unmatched. The CDR3 length is 16 residues. The CDR3 loop is CASSLAGQGAGQPQHF. Written as DNA, the CDR3 is TGTGCCAGCAGCTTAGCGGGACAGGGGGCAGGACAGCCCCAGCATTTT.

V is TRBV10-3 and J is TRBJ2-3; 8 bases match TRBD2. From germline, CDR1 is ENHRY and CDR2 SYGVKD. V lost 4 bases, J lost 6 bases, and 9 bases stayed unmatched. This CDR3 region has 15 residues. CDR3 sequence: CAISAYGGASDTQYF. CDR3 in DNA: TGTGCCATCAGTGCGTACGGGGGGGCAAGTGATACGCAGTATTTT.

This chain connects TRBV29-1 to TRBJ2-1, with TRBD1 matching over 9 bases. Germline V lookup: CDR1 SQVTM, CDR2 ANQGSEA. Trimming removed 6 bases from V and 4 bases from J; junction bases left unmatched: 4. The CDR3 is 13 amino acids. The CDR3 protein is CSVTGGEYNEQFF. The CDR3 region has the DNA TGCAGCGTGACAGGGGGGGAGTACAATGAGCAGTTCTTC.

This chain connects TRBV7-2 to TRBJ2-7, with a possible D match to TRBD2 (6 bases). Trimming took 5 bases from V and 4 from J, leaving 12 bases between them. This CDR3 region has 13 residues. Germline loops: CDR1 SGHTA, CDR2 FQGNSA. DNA for the CDR3: TGTGCCAGCAGCCAAATTAGCGGTTACGAGCAGTACGTC. Translated: CASSQISGYEQYV.

The CDR3 nucleotides are TGTGCCTGGAAGCGAGGGACAGGGGGCAATGAAAAACTGTTTTTT. Its protein product is CAWKRGTGGNEKLFF. V and J are TRBV30 and TRBJ1-4; TRBD1 aligns across 12 bases. Germline V CDR1 and CDR2: GTSNPN, SVGIG (reference sequence). The CDR3 loop spans 15 amino acids. V lost 4 bases and J lost 5; bases outside the gene matches: 5.

The chain carries TRBV25-1 and TRBJ1-2; D remains unclear. Per the germline V gene, CDR1 is MGHDK and CDR2 is SYGVNS. CDR3 length: 17 residues. V lost 2 bases to trimming and J lost 5 bases, with 21 bases between them. CDR3: CASSERSVSAAAYGYTF. CDR3 coding DNA: TGTGCCAGCAGTGAACGTTCGGTATCTGCGGCAGCATATGGCTACACCTTC.